These 17 T cell receptor beta chains share one sample of origin, sequenced in a study of blood T cell repertoires in COVID-19. Sequencing was performed with immunoSEQ multiplex PCR; in TCRdb, only in-frame clones are kept and a portion is missing. The sample has some 140,000 clones, 65% to 80% seen once. Sequenced material: peripheral blood. Receptors originate from an older man with acute or convalescent COVID-19.

The chain combines TRBV6-6 with TRBJ2-1, with TRBD2 identical over 11 bases. V shed 6 bases, J shed 1 base, and the junction held 14 bases outside the gene matches. The germline CDR1 and CDR2 sequences are MNHNY and SVGAGI (reference sequence). The CDR3 contains 19 residues. CDR3: CASSSAVAGGPGSYNEQFF. The CDR3, as DNA: TGTGCCAGCAGCTCGGCGGTAGCGGGGGGGCCGGGGTCCTACAATGAGCAGTTCTTC.

The J gene is TRBJ1-2, the V gene TRBV5-5; D not resolved. Trimming shortened V by 6 bases and J by 0 bases, and 12 bases separated the two germline ends. Germline CDR1 and CDR2: SGHKS and YYEKEE (reference sequence). This CDR3 has 14 amino acids. As DNA, the CDR3 is TGTGCCAGCACAGCACCGGGGACTAACTATGGCTACACCTTC. Residues: CASTAPGTNYGYTF.

V and J are TRBV9 and TRBJ2-2; weak D call: TRBD1 (7 bases). Trimming cost V 6 bases and J 3 bases, with 18 bases left between them. The CDR3 runs to 16 residues. From germline, CDR1 is SGDLS and CDR2 YYNGEE. CDR3 sequence: CASNSGRDSHTGELFF. The CDR3 DNA is TGTGCCAGCAACTCGGGGCGGGACAGTCACACCGGGGAGCTGTTTTTT. Variable domain in full (rest from reference TRBV9 and TRBJ2-2): DSGVTQTPKHLITATGQRVTLRCSPRSGDLSVYWYQQSLDQGLQFLIQYYNGEERAKGNILERFSAQQFPDLHSELNLSSLELGDSALYFCASNSGRDSHTGELFFGEGSRLTVL.

V and J are TRBV9 and TRBJ1-2; D is unresolved. CDR1 and CDR2 (germline): SGDLS, YYNGEE. Trimming removed 2 bases at V and 1 base at J, with 9 bases between. The CDR3 runs to 14 residues. The CDR3 loop is CASSVGGINYGYTF. CDR3 nucleotides: TGTGCCAGCAGCGTTGGAGGGATTAACTATGGCTACACCTTC.

The CDR3 sequence is CASSLAGRTGRNEQFF. The CDR3 DNA reads TGCGCCAGCAGCTTGGCCGGTAGGACAGGGAGAAATGAGCAGTTCTTC. The gene calls are TRBV5-1 and TRBJ2-1, with TRBD1 identical over 8 bases. After removal of 0 bases from V and 7 bases from J, the junction contained 9 bases not matched to a gene. This CDR3 region has 16 residues. The germline CDR1 and CDR2 sequences are SGHRS and YFSETQ.

The chain is built from TRBV25-1 and TRBJ2-3; D unresolved. The CDR3 is 17 residues long. Trimming shortened V by 2 bases and J by 0 bases, and 15 bases separated the two germline ends. Germline CDR1 is MGHDK and CDR2 is SYGVNS. CDR3 region: CASSEVLWRFSTDTQYF. CDR3 nucleotides: TGTGCCAGCAGTGAAGTGCTATGGCGGTTTAGCACAGATACGCAGTATTTT.

The chain recombines TRBV7-3 with TRBJ2-2; 8 nucleotides line up with TRBD1. V gave up 4 bases and J gave up 4 bases; unmatched junction bases: 5. Looked up from germline, CDR1 is SGHTA and CDR2 is FQGTGA. The CDR3 has 15 amino acids. The CDR3 is CASSSYTGGTGELFF. The CDR3 DNA follows: TGTGCCAGCAGCTCTTACACAGGGGGCACCGGGGAGCTGTTTTTT.

The table lists this clone with a few counts. The rearrangement joins TRBV5-5 to TRBJ1-6; TRBD1 aligns across 9 bases. Per germline, CDR1 SGHKS and CDR2 YYEKEE (reference sequence). J gave up 10 bases and V 3 bases, and 11 bases lay outside the gene matches. This CDR3 region has 16 residues. CDR3 loop: CASSSTSQGARSPLHF. The CDR3, as DNA: TGTGCCAGCAGCTCCACCTCACAGGGGGCTAGGTCACCCCTCCACTTT. The full variable domain, rest sourced from reference TRBV5-5 and TRBJ1-6, is DAGVTQSPTHLIKTRGQQVTLRCSPISGHKSVSWYQQVLGQGPQFIFQYYEKEERGRGNFPDRFSARQFPNYSSELNVNALLLGDSALYLCASSSTSQGARSPLHFGNGTRLTVT.

The chain uses TRBV5-1 and TRBJ2-6; a weak D match, TRBD2 (5 bases). The ends were cut back, 0 bases at V and 2 bases at J, with 12 bases in the middle. Germline assignment: CDR1 SGHRS and CDR2 YFSETQ. CDR3 length equals 17 residues. CDR3 nucleotides: TGCGCCAGCAGCTTGGTCCCCGCCGGGGCTGGGGCCAACGTCCTGACTTTC. Translated, it gives CASSLVPAGAGANVLTF.

This chain connects TRBV5-1 to TRBJ2-3, with D possibly being TRBD1 (6 bases). The V gene's germline CDR1 is SGHRS and CDR2 YFSETQ. The CDR3 spans 14 residues. V dropped 7 bases and J dropped 4 bases, with 16 bases sitting between them. CDR3 DNA sequence: TGCGCCAGCGGGACACCTGAGAATGCAGATACGCAGTATTTT. Translated, it gives CASGTPENADTQYF.

The chain recombines TRBV3-1 (or the pseudogene TRBV3-2) with TRBJ2-7; no definite D call. The CDR3 spans 12 residues. V shed 1 base and J shed 4 bases, with 5 bases lying between them. Germline CDR1 and CDR2: LGHDT and YNNKEL (reference sequence). The CDR3 sequence is CASSQGRYEQYF. CDR3 bases: TGTGCCAGCAGCCAAGGCCGGTACGAGCAGTACTTC.

The genes are TRBV6-5 and TRBJ2-2; 7 bases map to TRBD1. This CDR3 is built from 14 residues. Germline V gene data show CDR1 as MNHEY and CDR2 as SVGAGI. V shed 8 bases and J 2 bases; nucleotides not matched to a gene: 5. The CDR3: CASSDRENTGELFF. CDR3 coding DNA: TGTGCCAGCTCAGACAGGGAAAACACCGGGGAGCTGTTTTTT.

This CDR3 reads CASSGQGAFF. The CDR3 DNA sequence: TGTGCCAGCAGCGGACAGGGGGCTTTCTTT. This chain joins TRBV11-2 and TRBJ1-1; 9 bases align to TRBD1. This CDR3 has 10 residues. The germline V gene has CDR1 SGHAT and CDR2 FQNNGV. Trimming cost V 5 bases and J 11 bases; bases outside gene matches: 0.

This chain uses TRBV5-5 with TRBJ1-2, with TRBD1 identical over 8 bases. CDR3 length: 13 residues. J was trimmed by 8 bases and V by 5 bases; bases with no gene match: 8. Germline V gives CDR1 SGHKS, CDR2 YYEKEE (reference sequence). CDR3 region: CASSFQGANGYTF. The CDR3 DNA is TGTGCCAGCAGTTTCCAGGGGGCAAACGGCTACACCTTC.

The chain recombines TRBV9 with TRBJ2-7; 7 bases fit TRBD1. CDR3 size: 14 residues. Germline lookup yields CDR1 SGDLS and CDR2 YYNGEE. The V and J ends lost 5 bases and 6 bases, in that order; junction bases with no gene match: 11. The CDR3 protein is CASSWTGQSLEQYF. The CDR3 DNA reads TGTGCCAGCAGTTGGACAGGCCAGTCTCTCGAGCAGTACTTC.

CDR3 DNA sequence: TGTGCCAGCAGCTTGGTTGGGACTAGCAACTACAATGAGCAGTTCTTC. Translation gives CASSLVGTSNYNEQFF. The rearrangement joins TRBV5-6 to TRBJ2-1; 9 positions match TRBD2. Germline CDR1 SGHDT, CDR2 YYEEEE. This CDR3 contains 16 residues. With V trimmed by 0 bases and J by 3 bases, 4 bases remained unmatched.

The chain joins TRBV30 to TRBJ2-2; 12 bases fit TRBD2. In germline, CDR1 is GTSNPN, CDR2 SVGIG (reference sequence). V shed 0 bases, J shed 4 bases, and the junction held 0 bases outside the gene matches. CDR3 size: 15 residues. CDR3 loop: CAWSVLAGGTGELFF. The DNA for the CDR3 is TGTGCCTGGAGTGTACTAGCGGGGGGCACCGGGGAGCTGTTTTTT.